The 10 T cell receptor beta chains listed next were all sequenced from one sample in a study of cytotoxic CD8 clonotypes in ibrutinib-treated CLL. Clones were sequenced by immunoSEQ multiplex PCR, and TCRdb holds only the in-frame ones, with some missing. This table has 200,000 to 250,000 clones, 79% appearing once. The material was PBMCs, obtained after 12 months of ibrutinib treatment. All receptors derive from a human donor with chronic lymphocytic leukemia.

This chain joins TRBV2 and TRBJ2-2, with D maybe TRBD2 (5 bases). In germline, CDR1 is SNHLY, CDR2 FYNNEI. The CDR3 spans 16 residues. V lost 11 bases and J lost 0, with 19 bases in between. DNA for the CDR3: TGTGCCGCCTATGTTGGAGGTACTGCGAACACCGGGGAGCTGTTTTTT. Its translation: CAAYVGGTANTGELFF. Filled out from reference TRBV2 and TRBJ2-2, the complete variable domain reads EPEVTQTPSHQVTQMGQEVILRCVPISNHLYFYWYRQILGQKVEFLVSFYNNEISEKSEIFDDQFSVERPDGSNFTLKIRSTKLEDSAMYFCAAYVGGTANTGELFFGEGSRLTVL.

The chain combines TRBV15 with TRBJ1-4; a possible D gene is TRBD1 (5 bases). The CDR3 is 16 amino acids. Trimming shortened V by 3 bases and J by 6 bases, and 17 bases separated the two germline ends. Germline CDR1 reads LNHNV; CDR2 reads YYDKDF (reference sequence). For the CDR3, the DNA is TGTGCCACCAGCAGGCCCCTGACAGAAGGTTATGAAAAACTGTTTTTT. Translated, it gives CATSRPLTEGYEKLFF.

The rearrangement joins TRBV5-1 to TRBJ2-2; no firm D call. There are 14 residues in the CDR3. Trimming left V 0 bases short and J 6 bases short, with 9 bases between. Per the germline V gene, CDR1 is SGHRS and CDR2 is YFSETQ. CDR3 bases: TGCGCCAGCAGCTTGGACGGGCCATCCGGGGAGCTGTTTTTT. Protein sequence: CASSLDGPSGELFF.

J is TRBJ1-6 and V is TRBV14, with 7 bases lining up with TRBD1. V lost 1 base to trimming and J lost 4 bases; unmatched junction nucleotides: 13. The CDR3 covers 19 residues. CDR1 is SGHDN, CDR2 FVKESK, per germline. CDR3 sequence (DNA): TGTGCCAGCAGCCAAGTGTCGGCCGGGACAGACCCTTATAATTCACCCCTCCACTTT. Residues: CASSQVSAGTDPYNSPLHF.

The V and J genes are TRBV14 and TRBJ2-5; D is ambiguous. The V gene lost 0 bases and the J gene lost 5 bases, with 13 bases spanning the gap. The CDR3 sequence is 15 residues long. CDR1 is SGHDN and CDR2 is FVKESK in the germline V gene. The CDR3 nucleotides read TGTGCCAGCAGCCAAGATTTTGGGTCTGGGGAGACCCAGTACTTC. Encoded protein: CASSQDFGSGETQYF. Full variable domain (rest looked up from reference TRBV14 and TRBJ2-5): EAGVTQFPSHSVIEKGQTVTLRCDPISGHDNLYWYRRVMGKEIKFLLHFVKESKQDESGMPNNRFLAERTGGTYSTLKVQPAELEDSGVYFCASSQDFGSGETQYFGPGTRLLVL.

The V and J genes are TRBV2 and TRBJ2-7; 8 nucleotides match TRBD1. The CDR3 extends over 13 amino acids. From germline, CDR1 is SNHLY and CDR2 FYNNEI. V trimming: 8 bases; J trimming: 2 bases; junction bases outside the gene matches: 5. CDR3: CASGDRTPYEQYF. CDR3 nucleotides: TGTGCCAGCGGGGACAGGACCCCCTACGAGCAGTACTTC.

The chain carries TRBV5-4 and TRBJ1-1; TRBD1 aligns across 8 bases. V dropped 0 bases and J dropped 10; count of bases not matched to a gene: 8. The CDR3 totals 14 residues. Germline V gene sequence: CDR1 SGHNT, CDR2 YYREEE (reference sequence). CDR3 protein: CASSLVGQATGAFF. The CDR3 coding sequence is TGTGCCAGCAGCTTGGTGGGACAGGCTACGGGAGCTTTCTTT.

The rearrangement uses TRBV28 and TRBJ1-1, with 9 bases lining up with TRBD1. The V segment lost 6 bases and the J segment 0 bases; nucleotides outside the gene matches: 11. This CDR3 spans 17 amino acids. Per the germline V gene, CDR1 is MDHEN and CDR2 is SYDVKM. In nucleotides, the CDR3 is TGTGCCAGCAGCTACCCTTGGAGGACAGGGGTGAACACTGAAGCTTTCTTT. Protein: CASSYPWRTGVNTEAFF.

The chain joins TRBV11-3 to TRBJ2-2; D could derive from TRBD1 or TRBD2 (5 bases each). Trimming stripped 2 bases from V and 0 bases from J, with 19 bases between. The CDR3 has 19 amino acids. Per the germline V gene, CDR1 is SGHNT and CDR2 is YENEEA. Here the CDR3 DNA reads TGTGCCAGCAGCTTAACGTTCGGGGCGATAGGTCCGAACACCGGGGAGCTGTTTTTT. The encoded protein is CASSLTFGAIGPNTGELFF.

The rearrangement joins TRBV30 to TRBJ1-1, with 8 bases that match TRBD1. This CDR3 comprises 14 residues. The V gene's germline CDR1 is GTSNPN and CDR2 SVGIG (reference sequence). The V gene end was trimmed by 2 bases and the J gene end by 5 bases; junction bases not matched to a gene: 7. CDR3 bases: TGTGCCTGGAGTCCCCTACAGGGGGGGACTGAAGCTTTCTTT. This translates into CAWSPLQGGTEAFF.